Given below is one T cell receptor beta chain in context. This entry belongs to a study of blood T cell repertoires in COVID-19. Turning to the study itself: COVID-19 samples from acute and convalescent phases originated in the United States, Italy and Spain. From T cells, B-cell-depleted T cells, or PBMCs came the material, which was cDNA or gDNA.

This CDR3 is built from 14 residues. Germline lookup yields CDR1 MNHNY and CDR2 SVGAGI (reference sequence). Trimming took 4 bases from V and 0 from J, leaving 9 bases between them. Authors' methods: Nucleated cell number was recorded as an estimate derived from reference gene primer amplification. This table comes from immunoSEQ multiplex PCR, and its TCRdb copy is limited to in-frame clones, with some not included. V, J and clone size were drawn from that table, and D and trimming were deduced from the DNA. The sample holds tens of thousands of clones, 91% seen once. Source material: peripheral blood. The rearrangement uses TRBV6-6 and TRBJ2-5, with no clear D. The clonotype was recovered from a man aged 55-75 years with acute or convalescent COVID-19. This chain's CDR3 is CASSSPPDQETQYF. CDR3 DNA sequence: TGTGCCAGCAGTTCTCCTCCGGACCAAGAGACCCAGTACTTC.